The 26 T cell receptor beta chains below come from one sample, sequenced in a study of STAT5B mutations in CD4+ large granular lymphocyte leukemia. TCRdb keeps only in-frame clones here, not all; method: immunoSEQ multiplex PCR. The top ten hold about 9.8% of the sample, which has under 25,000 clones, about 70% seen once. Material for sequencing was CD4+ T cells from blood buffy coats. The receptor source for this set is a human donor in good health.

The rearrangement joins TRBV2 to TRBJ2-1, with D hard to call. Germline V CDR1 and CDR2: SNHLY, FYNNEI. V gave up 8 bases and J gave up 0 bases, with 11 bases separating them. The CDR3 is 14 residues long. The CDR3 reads CASHRAASYNEQFF. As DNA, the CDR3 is TGTGCCAGCCACCGGGCCGCCTCCTACAATGAGCAGTTCTTC. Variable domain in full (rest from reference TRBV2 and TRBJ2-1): EPEVTQTPSHQVTQMGQEVILRCVPISNHLYFYWYRQILGQKVEFLVSFYNNEISEKSEIFDDQFSVERPDGSNFTLKIRSTKLEDSAMYFCASHRAASYNEQFFGPGTRLTVL.

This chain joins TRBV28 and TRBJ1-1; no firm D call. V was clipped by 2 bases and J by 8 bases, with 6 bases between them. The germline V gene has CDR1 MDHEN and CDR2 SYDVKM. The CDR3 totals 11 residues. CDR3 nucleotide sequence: TGTGCCAGCAGTTTAACGCGGGAAGCTTTCTTT. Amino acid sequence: CASSLTREAFF.

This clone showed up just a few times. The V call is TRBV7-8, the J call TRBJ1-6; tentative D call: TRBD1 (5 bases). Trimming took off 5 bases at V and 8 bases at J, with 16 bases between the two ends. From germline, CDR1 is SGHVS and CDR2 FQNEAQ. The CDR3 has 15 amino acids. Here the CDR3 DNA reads TGTGCCAGCAGCACCCGGACATTCGGGGATTCACCCCTCCACTTT. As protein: CASSTRTFGDSPLHF.

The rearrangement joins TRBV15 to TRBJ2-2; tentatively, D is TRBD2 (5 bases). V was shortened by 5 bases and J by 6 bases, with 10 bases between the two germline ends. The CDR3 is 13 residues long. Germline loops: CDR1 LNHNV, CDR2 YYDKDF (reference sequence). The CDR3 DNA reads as TGTGCCACCAGCCCTTCCGGGGCCGGGGAGCTGTTTTTT. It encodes CATSPSGAGELFF.

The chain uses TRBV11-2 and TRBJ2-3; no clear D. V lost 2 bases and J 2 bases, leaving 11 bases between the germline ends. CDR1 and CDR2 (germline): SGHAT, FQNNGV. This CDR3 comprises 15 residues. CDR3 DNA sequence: TGTGCCAGCAGCTTAATCCGCCTTGACACAGATACGCAGTATTTT. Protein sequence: CASSLIRLDTDTQYF.

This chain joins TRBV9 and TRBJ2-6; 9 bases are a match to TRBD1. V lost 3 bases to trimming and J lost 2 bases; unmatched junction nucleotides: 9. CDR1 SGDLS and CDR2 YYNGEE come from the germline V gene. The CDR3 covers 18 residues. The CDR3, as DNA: TGTGCCAGCAGCGAGGGACAGGGAGTCCCCACTGGGGCCAACGTCCTGACTTTC. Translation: CASSEGQGVPTGANVLTF.

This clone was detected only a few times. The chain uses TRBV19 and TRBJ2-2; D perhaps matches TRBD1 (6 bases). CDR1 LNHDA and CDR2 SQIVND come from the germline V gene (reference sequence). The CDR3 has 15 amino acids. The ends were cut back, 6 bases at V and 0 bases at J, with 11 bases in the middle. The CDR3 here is CASRRQDANTGELFF. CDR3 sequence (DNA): TGTGCCAGTAGAAGACAGGATGCGAACACCGGGGAGCTGTTTTTT.

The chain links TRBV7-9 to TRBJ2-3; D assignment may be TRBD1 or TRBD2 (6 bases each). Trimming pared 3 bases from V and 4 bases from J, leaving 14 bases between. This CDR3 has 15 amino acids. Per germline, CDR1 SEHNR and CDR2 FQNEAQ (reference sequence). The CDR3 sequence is CASSFSGAGADTQYF. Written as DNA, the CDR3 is TGTGCCAGCAGCTTTTCGGGGGCTGGAGCAGATACGCAGTATTTT.

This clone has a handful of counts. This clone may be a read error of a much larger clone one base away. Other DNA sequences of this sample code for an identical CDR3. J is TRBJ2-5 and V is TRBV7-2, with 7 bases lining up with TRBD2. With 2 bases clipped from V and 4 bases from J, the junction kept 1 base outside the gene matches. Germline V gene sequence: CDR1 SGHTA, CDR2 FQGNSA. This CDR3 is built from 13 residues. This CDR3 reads CASSLTGGETQYF. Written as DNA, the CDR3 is TGTGCCAGCAGCTTAACGGGGGGAGAGACCCAGTACTTC.

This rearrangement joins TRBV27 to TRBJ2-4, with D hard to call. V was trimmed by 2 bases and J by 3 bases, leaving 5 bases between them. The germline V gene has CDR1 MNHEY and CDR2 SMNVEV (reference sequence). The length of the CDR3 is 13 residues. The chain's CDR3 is CASSLSDKNIQYF. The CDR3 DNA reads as TGTGCCAGCAGTTTAAGTGACAAAAACATTCAGTACTTC.

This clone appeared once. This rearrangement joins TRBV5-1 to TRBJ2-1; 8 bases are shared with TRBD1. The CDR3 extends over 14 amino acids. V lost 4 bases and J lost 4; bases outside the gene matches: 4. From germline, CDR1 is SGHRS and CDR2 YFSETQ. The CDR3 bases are TGCGCCAGCAGCCGCGGGACAGGTTACAATGAGCAGTTCTTC. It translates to CASSRGTGYNEQFF.

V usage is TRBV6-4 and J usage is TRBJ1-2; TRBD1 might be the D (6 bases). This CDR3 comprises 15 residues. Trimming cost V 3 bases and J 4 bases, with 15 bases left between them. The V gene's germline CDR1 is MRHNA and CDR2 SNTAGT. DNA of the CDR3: TGTGCCAGCAGTGAGCAGGGCAGGGGAATCTATGGCTACACCTTC. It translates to CASSEQGRGIYGYTF.

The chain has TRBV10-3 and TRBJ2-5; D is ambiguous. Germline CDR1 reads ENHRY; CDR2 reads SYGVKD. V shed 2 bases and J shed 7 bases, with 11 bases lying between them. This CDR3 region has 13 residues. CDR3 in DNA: TGTGCCATCAGTGAGCTTTCCGTCGGGACCCAGTACTTC. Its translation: CAISELSVGTQYF.

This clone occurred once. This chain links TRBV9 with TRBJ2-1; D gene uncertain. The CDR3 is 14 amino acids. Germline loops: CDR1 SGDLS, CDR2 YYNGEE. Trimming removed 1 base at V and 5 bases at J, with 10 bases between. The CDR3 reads CASSVRFEDNEQFF. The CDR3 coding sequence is TGTGCCAGCAGCGTAAGGTTTGAGGACAATGAGCAGTTCTTC.

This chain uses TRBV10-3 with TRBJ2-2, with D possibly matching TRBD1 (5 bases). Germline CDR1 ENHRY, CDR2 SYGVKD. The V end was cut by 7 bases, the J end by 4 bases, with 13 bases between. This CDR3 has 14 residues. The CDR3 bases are TGTGCCATCACGGGCCAGGGTGGCACCGGGGAGCTGTTTTTT. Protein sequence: CAITGQGGTGELFF.

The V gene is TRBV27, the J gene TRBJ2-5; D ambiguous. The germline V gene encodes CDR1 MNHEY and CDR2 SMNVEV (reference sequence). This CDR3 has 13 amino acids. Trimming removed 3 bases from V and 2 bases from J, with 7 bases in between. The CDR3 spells CASSFRPQETQYF. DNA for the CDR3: TGTGCCAGCAGTTTTCGGCCGCAAGAGACCCAGTACTTC.

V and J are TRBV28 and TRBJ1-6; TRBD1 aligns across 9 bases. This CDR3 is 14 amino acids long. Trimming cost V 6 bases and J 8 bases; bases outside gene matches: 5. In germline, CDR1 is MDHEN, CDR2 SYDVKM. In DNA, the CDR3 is TGTGCCAGCAGCCTCCGGGACAGGGATTCACCCCTCCACTTT. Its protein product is CASSLRDRDSPLHF.

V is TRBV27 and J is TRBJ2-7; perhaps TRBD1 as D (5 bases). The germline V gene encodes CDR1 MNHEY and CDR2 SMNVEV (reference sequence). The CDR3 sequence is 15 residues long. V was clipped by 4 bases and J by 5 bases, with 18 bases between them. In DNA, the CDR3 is TGTGCCAGCAGTTCTGCAGGGCTTAATCGGAACGAGCAGTACTTC. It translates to CASSSAGLNRNEQYF.

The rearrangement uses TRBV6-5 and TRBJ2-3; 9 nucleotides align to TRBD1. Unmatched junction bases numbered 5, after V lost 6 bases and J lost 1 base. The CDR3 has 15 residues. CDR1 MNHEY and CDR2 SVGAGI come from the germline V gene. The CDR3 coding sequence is TGTGCCAGCAGCTACAGGGGGCGCGGCACAGATACGCAGTATTTT. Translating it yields CASSYRGRGTDTQYF.

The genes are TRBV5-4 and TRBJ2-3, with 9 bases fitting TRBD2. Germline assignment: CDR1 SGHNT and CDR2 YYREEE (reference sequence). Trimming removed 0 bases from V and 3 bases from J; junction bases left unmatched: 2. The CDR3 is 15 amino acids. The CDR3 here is CASSLGGLATDTQYF. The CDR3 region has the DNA TGTGCCAGCAGCTTGGGGGGACTAGCAACAGATACGCAGTATTTT.

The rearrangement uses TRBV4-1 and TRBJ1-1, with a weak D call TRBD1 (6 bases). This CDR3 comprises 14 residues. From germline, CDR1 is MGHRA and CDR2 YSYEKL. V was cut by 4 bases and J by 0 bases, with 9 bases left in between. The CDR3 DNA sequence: TGCGCCAGCAGCCTCGACAGGTTGAACACTGAAGCTTTCTTT. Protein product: CASSLDRLNTEAFF.

The chain's CDR3 is CASSLYSVNNSPLHF. In nucleotides, the CDR3 is TGTGCCAGCAGCTTGTACTCGGTAAATAATTCACCCCTCCACTTT. The chain carries TRBV5-6 and TRBJ1-6, with D hard to call. The CDR3 has 15 amino acids. Trimming took 1 base from V and 5 from J, leaving 10 bases between them. Looked up from germline, CDR1 is SGHDT and CDR2 is YYEEEE.

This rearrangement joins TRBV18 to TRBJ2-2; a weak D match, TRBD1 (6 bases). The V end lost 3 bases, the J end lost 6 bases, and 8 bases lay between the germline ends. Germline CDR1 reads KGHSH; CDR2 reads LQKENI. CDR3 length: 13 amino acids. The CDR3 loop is CASSPRQAGELFF. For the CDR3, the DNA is TGTGCCAGCTCACCTAGACAGGCCGGGGAGCTGTTTTTT.

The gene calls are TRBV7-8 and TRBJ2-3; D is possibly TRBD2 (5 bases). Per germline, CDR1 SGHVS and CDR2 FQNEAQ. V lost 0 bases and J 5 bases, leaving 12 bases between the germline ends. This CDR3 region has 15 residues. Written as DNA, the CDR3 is TGTGCCAGCAGCTTAGCGACGGGGTTTAAAGATACGCAGTATTTT. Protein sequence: CASSLATGFKDTQYF.

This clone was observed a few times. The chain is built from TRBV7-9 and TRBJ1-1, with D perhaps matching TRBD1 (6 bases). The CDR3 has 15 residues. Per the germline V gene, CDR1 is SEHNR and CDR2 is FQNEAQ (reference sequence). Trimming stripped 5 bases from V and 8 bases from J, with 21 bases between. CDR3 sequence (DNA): TGTGCCAGCAGCCTAGGGGGACGGACGAGGGGCGAAGCTTTCTTT. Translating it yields CASSLGGRTRGEAFF.

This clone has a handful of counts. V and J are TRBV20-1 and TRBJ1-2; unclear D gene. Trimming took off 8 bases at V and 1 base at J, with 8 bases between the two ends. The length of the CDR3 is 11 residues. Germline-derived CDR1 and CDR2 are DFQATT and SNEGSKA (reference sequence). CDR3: CSFDNNYGYTF. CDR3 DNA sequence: TGCAGTTTCGACAATAACTATGGCTACACCTTC.